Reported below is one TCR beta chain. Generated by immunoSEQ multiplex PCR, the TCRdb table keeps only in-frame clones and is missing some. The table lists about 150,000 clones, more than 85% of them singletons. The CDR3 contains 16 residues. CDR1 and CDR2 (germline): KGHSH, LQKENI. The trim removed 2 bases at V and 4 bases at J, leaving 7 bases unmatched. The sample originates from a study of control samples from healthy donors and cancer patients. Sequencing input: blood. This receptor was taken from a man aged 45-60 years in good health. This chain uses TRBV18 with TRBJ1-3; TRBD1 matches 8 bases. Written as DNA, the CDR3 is TGTGCCAGCTCACCAGGGACAGGAAGACTGGGAAACACCATATATTTT. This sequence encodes CASSPGTGRLGNTIYF.